This T cell receptor beta chain derives from a study of T cell responses to AZD1222 COVID-19 vaccine. Study-wide context: Pooling was applied to second doses at about 4 or about 12 weeks.

Study results and limitations: The number of AZD1222 recipients seropositive at baseline was only six. Scientists sampled the repertoires only once the peak T cell response had passed.

This clone was observed a handful of times. Its target is not known. TCRdb's copy holds only in-frame clones and misses some; the assay was immunoSEQ multiplex PCR. The data contain about 180,000 clones, about nine tenths of them singletons. The sequences come from peripheral blood, collected on day 0 of AZD1222 vaccination. This clonotype originated in an adult in good health.

The CDR3 DNA is TGTGCCAGCAGTGAGGGGACAGGCTTATACAATGAGCAGTTCTTC. This encodes CASSEGTGLYNEQFF. This chain links TRBV2 with TRBJ2-1, with 8 positions matching TRBD1. Germline V gives CDR1 SNHLY, CDR2 FYNNEI. This CDR3 region has 15 residues. The trim removed 3 bases at V and 4 bases at J, leaving 5 bases unmatched.